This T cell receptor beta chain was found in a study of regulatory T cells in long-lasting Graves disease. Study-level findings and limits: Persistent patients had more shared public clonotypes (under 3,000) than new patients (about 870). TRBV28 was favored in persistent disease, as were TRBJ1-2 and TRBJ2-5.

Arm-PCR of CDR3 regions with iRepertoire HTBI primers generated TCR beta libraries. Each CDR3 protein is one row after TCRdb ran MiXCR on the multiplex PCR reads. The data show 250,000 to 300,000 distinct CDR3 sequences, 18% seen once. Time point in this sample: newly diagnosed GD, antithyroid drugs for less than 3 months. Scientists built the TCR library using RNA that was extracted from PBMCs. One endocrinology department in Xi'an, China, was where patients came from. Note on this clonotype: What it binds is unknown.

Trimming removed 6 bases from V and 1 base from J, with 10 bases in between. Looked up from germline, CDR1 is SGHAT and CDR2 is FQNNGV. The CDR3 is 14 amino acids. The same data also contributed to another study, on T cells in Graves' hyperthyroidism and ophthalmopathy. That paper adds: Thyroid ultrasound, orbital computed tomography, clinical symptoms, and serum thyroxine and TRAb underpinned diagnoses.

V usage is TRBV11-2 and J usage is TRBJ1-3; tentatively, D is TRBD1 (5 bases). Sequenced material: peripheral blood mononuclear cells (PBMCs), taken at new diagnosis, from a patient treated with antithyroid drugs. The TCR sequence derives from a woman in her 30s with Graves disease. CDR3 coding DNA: TGTGCCAGCAGTCCCGGGGCATCTGGAAACACCATATATTTT. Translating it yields CASSPGASGNTIYF.